One and the same sample provided the 22 T cell receptor beta chains below, sequenced in a study of T cells in Graves' hyperthyroidism and ophthalmopathy. Regions amplified from RNA transcripts were the TCR beta CDR3 regions. The HTBI primer set was used in a first-round RT-PCR of the TCR CDR3. TCRdb reanalysed the multiplex PCR reads using MiXCR and keeps one entry per CDR3 protein. The profile covers about 600,000 distinct CDR3 sequences, with more than 15% appearing a single time and around 3.3% taken by the ten largest. Source material: blood. Source of these receptors: a woman aged 40 to 50 with Graves' ophthalmopathy.

The table lists this clonotype with a few counts. CDR3 in DNA: TGTGCCATCAGGGGACAGGGGGGAAAGTCCTACAATGAGCAGTTCTTC. Protein product: CAIRGQGGKSYNEQFF. The chain couples TRBV10-3 to TRBJ2-1; 11 bases are a match to TRBD1. Trimming at V came to 6 bases and at J to 1 base, leaving 5 bases not matched to a gene. This CDR3 has 16 residues. CDR1 is ENHRY, CDR2 SYGVKD, per germline.

This clonotype was observed at least ten times. The V gene is TRBV5-1, the J gene TRBJ2-2, with unresolved D. Trimming cost V 0 bases and J 4 bases, with 10 bases left between them. Germline values: CDR1 SGHRS, CDR2 YFSETQ. The CDR3 spans 15 residues. The CDR3 protein is CASSLAGWSTGELFF. CDR3 in DNA: TGCGCCAGCAGCTTGGCTGGGTGGTCCACCGGGGAGCTGTTTTTT.

This clonotype was counted a few times. J is TRBJ2-5 and V is TRBV7-9; D perhaps matches TRBD2 (5 bases). Trimming took off 5 bases at V and 2 bases at J, with 18 bases between the two ends. The CDR3 is 16 residues long. CDR1 and CDR2 from the germline V gene are SEHNR and FQNEAQ (reference sequence). CDR3 protein: CASSRTPTGKQETQYF. CDR3 nucleotides: TGTGCCAGCAGCCGGACTCCTACGGGGAAACAAGAGACCCAGTACTTC.

On this clonotype: This may be a read error, as it is one base from a much larger clone. The rearrangement links TRBV2 to TRBJ2-1; the D gene is possibly TRBD2 (6 bases). Germline CDR1 and CDR2: SNHLY and FYNNEI. This CDR3 region has 15 residues. The CDR3 DNA is TGTGCCAGCAGAAGGGACTTCAGCTCCTACAAAGAGCAGTTCTTC. Its translation: CASRRDFSSYKEQFF.

This clonotype turned up a few times. V and J are TRBV4-2 and TRBJ1-6; D is possibly TRBD1 (6 bases). The CDR3 has 17 residues. Germline values: CDR1 LGHNA, CDR2 YNFKEQ. Trimming pared 8 bases from V and 1 base from J, leaving 18 bases between. The DNA of the CDR3 is TGTGCCAGCGCCCTTGGGGGGCGGGCGTCCTATAATTCACCCCTCCACTTT. Translating it yields CASALGGRASYNSPLHF.

This CDR3 reads CATSDTRTDLNYGYTF. The CDR3 DNA follows: TGTGCCACCAGTGATACCCGGACAGACCTTAACTATGGCTACACCTTC. The V and J genes are TRBV24-1 and TRBJ1-2; D possibly corresponds to TRBD1 (6 bases). Trimming shortened V by 3 bases and J by 1 base, and 14 bases separated the two germline ends. CDR3 length: 16 amino acids. Germline-derived CDR1 and CDR2 are KGHDR and SFDVKD.

This clonotype was recorded at least ten times. The CDR3 nucleotides read TGTGCCTGGTATATACGCTATGGCTACACCTTC. The encoded protein is CAWYIRYGYTF. The chain combines TRBV30 with TRBJ1-2; unclear D gene. This CDR3 comprises 11 residues. The germline V gene has CDR1 GTSNPN and CDR2 SVGIG (reference sequence). Trimming took 5 bases from V and 4 from J, leaving 8 bases between them.

This clonotype was seen a few times. The chain recombines TRBV5-1 with TRBJ1-6; TRBD1 agrees at 11 bases. This CDR3 spans 15 amino acids. V lost 4 bases to trimming and J lost 9 bases; unmatched junction nucleotides: 6. Germline CDR1 is SGHRS and CDR2 is YFSETQ. The CDR3 nucleotides read TGCGCCAGCAGCCCGGGACAGGGGGTGATTTCACCCCTCCACTTT. Translation: CASSPGQGVISPLHF.

This clonotype appeared a few times. The rearrangement joins TRBV7-9 to TRBJ2-5; tentatively, D is TRBD2 (5 bases). V lost 4 bases to trimming and J lost 5 bases, with 17 bases between them. Germline V gene sequence: CDR1 SEHNR, CDR2 FQNEAQ (reference sequence). This CDR3 has 15 amino acids. Here the CDR3 reads CASSSSLTNVETQYF. The DNA of the CDR3 is TGTGCCAGCAGCTCTAGCCTGACAAACGTGGAGACCCAGTACTTC.

This chain uses TRBV2 with TRBJ1-5; D is undetermined. In germline, CDR1 is SNHLY, CDR2 FYNNEI. The V gene lost 8 bases and the J gene lost 1 base, with 6 bases spanning the gap. There are 12 residues in the CDR3. The CDR3 spells CASRLSNQPQHF. Written as DNA, the CDR3 is TGTGCCAGCCGTTTGAGCAATCAGCCCCAGCATTTT. The full variable domain, rest sourced from reference TRBV2 and TRBJ1-5, is EPEVTQTPSHQVTQMGQEVILRCVPISNHLYFYWYRQILGQKVEFLVSFYNNEISEKSEIFDDQFSVERPDGSNFTLKIRSTKLEDSAMYFCASRLSNQPQHFGDGTRLSIL.

This clonotype was counted only a few times. V usage is TRBV7-2 and J usage is TRBJ1-2, with 7 bases identical to TRBD1. With V trimmed by 5 bases and J by 9 bases, 15 bases remained unmatched. CDR3 length: 15 amino acids. The V gene's germline CDR1 is SGHTA and CDR2 FQGNSA. CDR3 protein: CASSQGTVLAGRYTF. DNA of the CDR3: TGTGCCAGCAGCCAGGGGACAGTTCTCGCTGGGCGCTACACCTTC.

This clonotype was recorded many times. The rearrangement uses TRBV11-2 and TRBJ2-1, with 14 bases identical to TRBD2. This CDR3 is 16 amino acids long. The germline gives CDR1 SGHAT, CDR2 FQNNGV. The trim removed 4 bases at V and 6 bases at J, leaving 5 bases unmatched. CDR3 in amino acids: CASSYGLAGGGNEQFF. CDR3 sequence (DNA): TGTGCCAGCAGCTACGGACTAGCGGGGGGAGGCAATGAGCAGTTCTTC.

This clonotype was seen only a few times. DNA of the CDR3: TGTGCCAGTAGTCAACAGGGGTCCAGCACTGAAGCTTTCTTT. Translating it yields CASSQQGSSTEAFF. The chain joins TRBV19 to TRBJ1-1; the match to TRBD1 covers 7 bases. The ends lost 5 bases at V and 4 bases at J; junction bases unmatched: 7. Germline assignment: CDR1 LNHDA and CDR2 SQIVND (reference sequence). The CDR3 is made up of 14 amino acids.

V is TRBV20-1 and J is TRBJ2-2; D is possibly TRBD2 (6 bases). From germline, CDR1 is DFQATT and CDR2 SNEGSKA (reference sequence). The ends were cut back, 0 bases at V and 4 bases at J, with 12 bases in the middle. There are 15 residues in the CDR3. DNA for the CDR3: TGCAGTGCTAGAGAGGGAGGAGGGACCACCGGGGAGCTGTTTTTT. Protein sequence: CSAREGGGTTGELFF.

This clonotype has a count of ten or more. The genes are TRBV28 and TRBJ2-5; D is unclear. The V gene lost 6 bases and the J gene lost 5 bases, with 16 bases spanning the gap. Germline loops: CDR1 MDHEN, CDR2 SYDVKM. The CDR3 totals 14 residues. CDR3 residues: CASSSRTHGETQYF. CDR3 in DNA: TGTGCCAGCAGCTCCAGGACCCATGGGGAGACCCAGTACTTC.

This clonotype was observed at least ten times. This sequence joins TRBV18 and TRBJ1-1; weak D call: TRBD1 (5 bases). Germline V gene data show CDR1 as KGHSH and CDR2 as LQKENI. The CDR3 loop spans 16 amino acids. Trimming stripped 4 bases from V and 1 base from J, with 16 bases between. The CDR3 bases are TGTGCCAGCTCACTCCGGGACCCCATATCGAACACTGAAGCTTTCTTT. Residues: CASSLRDPISNTEAFF.

This clonotype came up many times. The chain links TRBV28 to TRBJ2-7, with 10 bases fitting TRBD1. Looked up from germline, CDR1 is MDHEN and CDR2 is SYDVKM. This CDR3 region has 16 residues. V was pared by 5 bases and J by 6 bases, with 13 bases of the junction left unmatched. CDR3 residues: CASSAPDGTGVAEQYF. Written as DNA, the CDR3 is TGTGCCAGCAGTGCGCCCGATGGGACAGGGGTGGCCGAGCAGTACTTC.

The rearrangement links TRBV13 to TRBJ2-1; TRBD2 matches 8 bases. There are 16 residues in the CDR3. Germline V gene lookup returns CDR1 PRHDT and CDR2 FYEKMQ (reference sequence). With V trimmed by 0 bases and J by 4 bases, 5 bases remained unmatched. CDR3 nucleotide sequence: TGTGCCAGCAGCTTAGGCGGGAGGGCCGGGTACAATGAGCAGTTCTTC. Translating it yields CASSLGGRAGYNEQFF.

In its sample, this clonotype was seen many times. The V and J genes are TRBV20-1 and TRBJ1-5, with D possibly TRBD1 on 5 matching bases. Germline V gene data show CDR1 as DFQATT and CDR2 as SNEGSKA (reference sequence). The germline V and J ends were trimmed by 5 bases and 0 bases, with 11 bases remaining between them. This CDR3 has 14 residues. The CDR3 loop reads CSARTDNSNQPQHF. Written as DNA, the CDR3 is TGCAGTGCTCGGACGGACAATAGCAATCAGCCCCAGCATTTT.

The chain employs TRBV7-9 and TRBJ2-1; either TRBD1 or TRBD2 may supply D (5 bases each). Germline lookup yields CDR1 SEHNR and CDR2 FQNEAQ (reference sequence). Trimming pared 2 bases from V and 7 bases from J, leaving 12 bases between. The CDR3 extends over 14 amino acids. CDR3 in amino acids: CASSLTGTWNEQFF. The CDR3, as DNA: TGTGCCAGCAGCTTAACCGGGACCTGGAATGAGCAGTTCTTC.

Many counts were recorded for this clonotype. This chain joins TRBV2 and TRBJ2-7; tentative D call: TRBD2 (6 bases). Germline V CDR1 and CDR2: SNHLY, FYNNEI. CDR3 length: 13 residues. Deletions cut 7 bases from V and 5 bases from J, with 15 bases between. CDR3 region: CASTEYVADEQYF. CDR3 DNA: TGTGCCAGCACCGAATACGTAGCGGACGAGCAGTACTTC.

This clonotype was detected many times. V usage is TRBV6-5 and J usage is TRBJ1-1; 7 positions match TRBD1. The ends lost 2 bases at V and 1 base at J; junction bases unmatched: 10. CDR1 is MNHEY and CDR2 is SVGAGI in the germline V gene. CDR3 size: 17 residues. CDR3 residues: CASSYPSGAGGNTEAFF. The DNA for the CDR3 is TGTGCCAGCAGTTACCCCTCCGGAGCAGGGGGGAACACTGAAGCTTTCTTT.